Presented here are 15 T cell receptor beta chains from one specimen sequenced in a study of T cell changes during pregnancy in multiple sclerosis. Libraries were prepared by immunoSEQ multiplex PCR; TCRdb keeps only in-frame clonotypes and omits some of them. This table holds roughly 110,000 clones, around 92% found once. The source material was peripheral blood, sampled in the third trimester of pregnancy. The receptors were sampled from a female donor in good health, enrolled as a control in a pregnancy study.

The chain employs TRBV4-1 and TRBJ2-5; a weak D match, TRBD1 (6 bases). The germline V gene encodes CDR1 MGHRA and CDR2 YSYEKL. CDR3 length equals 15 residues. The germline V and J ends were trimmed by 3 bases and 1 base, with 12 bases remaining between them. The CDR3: CASSQDQGGQETQYF. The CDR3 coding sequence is TGCGCCAGCAGCCAGGACCAAGGGGGCCAAGAGACCCAGTACTTC.

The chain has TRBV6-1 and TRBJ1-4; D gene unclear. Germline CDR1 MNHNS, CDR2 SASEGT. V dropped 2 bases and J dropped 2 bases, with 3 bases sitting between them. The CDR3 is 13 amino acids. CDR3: CASSESTNEKLFF. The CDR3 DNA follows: TGTGCCAGCAGTGAAAGCACTAATGAAAAACTGTTTTTT.

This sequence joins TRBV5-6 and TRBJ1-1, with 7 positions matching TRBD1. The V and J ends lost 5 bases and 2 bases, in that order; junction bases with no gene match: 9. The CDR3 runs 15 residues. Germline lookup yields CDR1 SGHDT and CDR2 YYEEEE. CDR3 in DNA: TGTGCCAGCAGTTATAGGACAGGTCAAAACACTGAAGCTTTCTTT. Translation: CASSYRTGQNTEAFF.

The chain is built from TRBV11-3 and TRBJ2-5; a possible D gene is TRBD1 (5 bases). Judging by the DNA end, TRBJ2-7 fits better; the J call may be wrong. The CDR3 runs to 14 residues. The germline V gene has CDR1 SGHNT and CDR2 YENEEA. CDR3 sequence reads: CASGHQGKAGEQYF. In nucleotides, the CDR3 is TGTGCCAGCGGCCATCAGGGAAAGGCAGGCGAGCAGTACTTC.

The CDR3 is CASSPRVGKTQYF. The CDR3 region has the DNA TGTGCCAGCAGCCCGCGGGTCGGTAAGACCCAGTACTTC. The chain couples TRBV7-2 to TRBJ2-5, with D possibly matching TRBD2 (5 bases). The germline V gene has CDR1 SGHTA and CDR2 FQGNSA. The CDR3 is made up of 13 amino acids. Trimming took 5 bases from V and 6 from J, leaving 13 bases between them.

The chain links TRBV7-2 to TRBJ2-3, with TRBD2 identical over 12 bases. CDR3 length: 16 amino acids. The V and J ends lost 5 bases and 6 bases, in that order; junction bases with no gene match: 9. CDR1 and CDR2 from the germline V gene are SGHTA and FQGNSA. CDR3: CASSILAGGAGDTQYF. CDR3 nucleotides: TGTGCCAGCAGCATTCTAGCGGGGGGGGCAGGGGATACGCAGTATTTT.

CDR3 sequence reads: CASSLGLAINEQFF. CDR3 nucleotide sequence: TGTGCCAGCAGCTTGGGACTAGCGATCAATGAGCAGTTCTTC. The rearrangement links TRBV7-2 to TRBJ2-1, with TRBD2 matching 10 bases. Germline loops: CDR1 SGHTA, CDR2 FQGNSA. The CDR3 has 14 residues. J was trimmed by 6 bases and V by 3 bases; bases with no gene match: 2.

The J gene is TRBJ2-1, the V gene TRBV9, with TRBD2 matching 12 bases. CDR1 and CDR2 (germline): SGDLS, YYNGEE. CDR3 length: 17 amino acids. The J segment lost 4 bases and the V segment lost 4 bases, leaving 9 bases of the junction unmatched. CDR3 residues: CASSPPTSGGSYNEQFF. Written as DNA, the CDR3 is TGTGCCAGCAGCCCCCCCACTAGCGGGGGGTCGTACAATGAGCAGTTCTTC.

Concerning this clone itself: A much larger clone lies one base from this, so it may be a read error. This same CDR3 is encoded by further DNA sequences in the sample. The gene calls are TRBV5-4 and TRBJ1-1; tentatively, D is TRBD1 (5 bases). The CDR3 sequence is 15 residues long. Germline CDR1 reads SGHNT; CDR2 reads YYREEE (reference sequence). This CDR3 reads CASSLTVSMNTEAFF. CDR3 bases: TGCGCCAGCAGCTTGACAGTCTCCATGAACACTGAAGCTTTCTTT.

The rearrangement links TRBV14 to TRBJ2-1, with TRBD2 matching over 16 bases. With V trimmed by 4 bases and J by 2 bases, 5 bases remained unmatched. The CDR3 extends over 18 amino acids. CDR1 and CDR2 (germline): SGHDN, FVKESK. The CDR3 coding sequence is TGTGCCAGCAGCCGGACCGGGACTAGCGGGGGGGCCTACAATGAGCAGTTCTTC. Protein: CASSRTGTSGGAYNEQFF.

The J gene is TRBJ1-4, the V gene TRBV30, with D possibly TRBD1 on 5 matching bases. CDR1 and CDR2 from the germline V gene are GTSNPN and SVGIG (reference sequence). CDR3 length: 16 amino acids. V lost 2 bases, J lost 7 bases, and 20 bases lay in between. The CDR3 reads CAWSSTDIRDSEKLFF. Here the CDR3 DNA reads TGTGCCTGGAGTTCTACGGACATAAGAGACTCTGAAAAACTGTTTTTT.

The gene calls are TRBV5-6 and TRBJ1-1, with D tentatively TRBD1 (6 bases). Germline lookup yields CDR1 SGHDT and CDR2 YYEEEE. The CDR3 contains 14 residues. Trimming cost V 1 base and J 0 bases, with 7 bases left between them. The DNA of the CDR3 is TGTGCCAGCAGCTTGCGGACAGTGAACACTGAAGCTTTCTTT. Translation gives CASSLRTVNTEAFF.

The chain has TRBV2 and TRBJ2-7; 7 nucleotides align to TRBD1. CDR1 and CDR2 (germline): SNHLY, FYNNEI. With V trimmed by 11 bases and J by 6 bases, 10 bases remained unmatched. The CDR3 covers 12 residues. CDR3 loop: CAYKGAGVEQYF. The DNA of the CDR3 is TGTGCCTACAAGGGGGCAGGGGTCGAGCAGTACTTC.

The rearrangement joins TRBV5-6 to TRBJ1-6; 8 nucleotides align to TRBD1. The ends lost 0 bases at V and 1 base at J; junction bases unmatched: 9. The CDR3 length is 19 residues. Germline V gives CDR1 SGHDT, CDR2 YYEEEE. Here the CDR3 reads CASSLVQGAGSSYNSPLHF. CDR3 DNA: TGTGCCAGCAGCTTGGTCCAGGGGGCCGGTTCATCCTATAATTCACCCCTCCACTTT.

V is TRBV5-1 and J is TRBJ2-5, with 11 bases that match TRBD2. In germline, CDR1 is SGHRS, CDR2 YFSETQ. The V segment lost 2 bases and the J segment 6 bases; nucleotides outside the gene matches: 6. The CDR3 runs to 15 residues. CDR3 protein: CASSFFSGGEQTQYF. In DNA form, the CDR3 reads TGCGCCAGCAGCTTTTTTAGCGGGGGGGAACAGACCCAGTACTTC.